Listed here are 26 T cell receptor beta chains from one sample, sequenced in a study of blood T cells in healthy people across ages. A sample-barcoded 5' primer and a J-beta primer mix were used in a second PCR of roughly 7 to 11 cycles. TCRdb re-analysed the 5' RACE reads in MiXCR, keeping a single row per CDR3 protein. Altogether 780,000 or so distinct CDR3 sequences are present, approximately 25% being singletons, with the ten largest covering approximately 3.7%. This same sample was also taken into another study, of T cells of mothers and their children.

The sample comprised blood. The receptors come from a boy between 10 and 17 years old in good health.

The chain has TRBV7-9 and TRBJ1-5; unclear D gene. Trimming cost V 5 bases and J 7 bases, with 21 bases left between them. This CDR3 spans 16 amino acids. Germline CDR1 reads SEHNR; CDR2 reads FQNEAQ (reference sequence). The chain's CDR3 is CASSPDFGSPRQPQHF. In DNA form, the CDR3 reads TGTGCCAGCAGCCCAGATTTCGGGTCTCCCAGGCAGCCCCAGCATTTT.

The chain links TRBV10-3 to TRBJ2-5; possibly TRBD2 for D (6 bases). The CDR3 contains 14 residues. Trimming shortened V by 0 bases and J by 10 bases, and 15 bases separated the two germline ends. Per the germline V gene, CDR1 is ENHRY and CDR2 is SYGVKD. As DNA, the CDR3 is TGTGCCATCAGTGAGTCGAGTCCAGGAGGGGACCAGTACTTC. This translates into CAISESSPGGDQYF.

The J gene is TRBJ2-3, the V gene TRBV6-5; no firm D call. The germline V and J ends were trimmed by 0 bases and 4 bases, with 26 bases remaining between them. The germline gives CDR1 MNHEY, CDR2 SVGAGI. The CDR3 has 20 residues. DNA of the CDR3: TGTGCCAGCAGTTACTCGAAACAGCAGATAGTCAACCCGATCGCAGATACGCAGTATTTT. This codes for CASSYSKQQIVNPIADTQYF.

The V gene is TRBV7-9, the J gene TRBJ1-3, with D tentatively TRBD1 (5 bases). CDR1 SEHNR and CDR2 FQNEAQ come from the germline V gene (reference sequence). The CDR3 runs 14 residues. V lost 5 bases, J lost 2 bases, and 10 bases lay in between. This CDR3 reads CASSEGVAGNTIYF. The DNA for the CDR3 is TGTGCCAGCAGCGAAGGGGTCGCTGGAAACACCATATATTTT.

Note on this clonotype: The junction differs from germline at one of its ends, possibly a read error. This chain links TRBV3-1 with TRBJ2-5, with 10 bases lining up with TRBD2. Germline CDR1 and CDR2: LGHDT and YNNKEL (reference sequence). The CDR3 covers 15 residues. The CDR3 bases are TGTGCCAGCAGTCCGGGACTAGCGCCTGATGGACCCATGCACTTC. Translated, it gives CASSPGLAPDGPMHF.

This clonotype was found a few times. The chain recombines TRBV5-1 with TRBJ1-4; possible D gene TRBD1, 5 bases. Germline CDR1 is SGHRS and CDR2 is YFSETQ. V lost 0 bases and J 3 bases, leaving 9 bases between the germline ends. CDR3 length: 15 amino acids. In nucleotides, the CDR3 is TGCGCCAGCAGCTTGGGGGGCTCGGCTAATGAAAAACTGTTTTTT. Translation: CASSLGGSANEKLFF.

The rearrangement joins TRBV20-1 to TRBJ1-4, with a weak D call TRBD1 (5 bases). The CDR3 is 15 residues long. The germline V and J ends were trimmed by 0 bases and 8 bases, with 16 bases remaining between them. Germline CDR1 reads DFQATT; CDR2 reads SNEGSKA (reference sequence). The CDR3 here is CSARDLGQQSEKLFF. The CDR3 region has the DNA TGCAGTGCTAGAGATTTGGGGCAGCAATCGGAAAAACTGTTTTTT.

This clonotype came up a few times. The V gene is TRBV4-1, the J gene TRBJ2-1; D gene unclear. The end of the DNA aligns better with TRBJ2-7, so the J call may be wrong. From germline, CDR1 is MGHRA and CDR2 YSYEKL. The CDR3 is 16 residues long. The CDR3 loop reads CASSQDVSSWSYEQYF. The CDR3 DNA follows: TGCGCCAGCAGCCAAGATGTATCCTCTTGGTCCTACGAGCAGTACTTC.

This clonotype turned up a few times. CDR3 sequence reads: CASSEDTLRPGELFF. The CDR3 region has the DNA TGTGCCAGCAGTGAGGACACGTTGAGGCCCGGGGAGCTGTTTTTT. The V call is TRBV25-1, the J call TRBJ2-2; D may be TRBD1 (5 bases). The length of the CDR3 is 15 residues. Trimming shortened V by 3 bases and J by 6 bases, and 14 bases separated the two germline ends. Germline assignment: CDR1 MGHDK and CDR2 SYGVNS.

This clonotype was seen repeatedly, ten times or more. The chain combines TRBV4-2 with TRBJ2-5; the D gene is possibly TRBD1 (6 bases). CDR3 size: 17 residues. Germline assignment: CDR1 LGHNA and CDR2 YNFKEQ. V dropped 3 bases and J dropped 2 bases, with 19 bases sitting between them. CDR3 bases: TGTGCCAGCAGCCAGGAACAGGGTTTGGATCGACAAGAGACCCAGTACTTC. Protein: CASSQEQGLDRQETQYF.

This rearrangement joins TRBV20-1 to TRBJ2-1, with 8 bases aligning to TRBD1. The J segment lost 1 base and the V segment lost 3 bases, leaving 2 bases of the junction unmatched. CDR1 and CDR2 (germline): DFQATT, SNEGSKA (reference sequence). This CDR3 contains 14 residues. The CDR3 DNA follows: TGCAGTGCTAGGGACAGGGAGTCCTACAATGAGCAGTTCTTC. This gives the protein CSARDRESYNEQFF.

This clonotype was observed a few times. The rearrangement uses TRBV4-3 and TRBJ1-5; D is uncertain. This CDR3 region has 13 residues. Germline V gene sequence: CDR1 LGHNA, CDR2 YSLEER. Deletions cut 4 bases from V and 7 bases from J, with 11 bases between. The CDR3: CASSPIRGQPQHF. CDR3 DNA: TGCGCCAGCAGCCCAATTCGAGGGCAGCCCCAGCATTTT.

Written as DNA, the CDR3 is TGCAGCACAATCCCGGTGGGTCTCCAAGAGACCCAGTACTTC. Its protein is CSTIPVGLQETQYF. The rearrangement joins TRBV29-1 to TRBJ2-5; D not resolved. The germline gives CDR1 SQVTM, CDR2 ANQGSEA. The CDR3 totals 14 residues. The V end was cut by 8 bases, the J end by 1 base, with 17 bases between. Drawing the rest from reference TRBV29-1 and TRBJ2-5, the complete variable domain is SAVISQKPSRDICQRGTSLTIQCQVDSQVTMMFWYRQQPGQSLTLIATANQGSEATYESGFVIDKFPISRPNLTFSTLTVSNMSPEDSSIYLCSTIPVGLQETQYFGPGTRLLVL.

The V and J genes are TRBV5-1 and TRBJ2-5, with TRBD1 identical over 7 bases. Germline V gene data show CDR1 as SGHRS and CDR2 as YFSETQ. CDR3 length equals 14 residues. With 2 bases clipped from V and 5 bases from J, the junction kept 6 bases outside the gene matches. The chain's CDR3 is CASSFKGQRETQYF. CDR3 nucleotide sequence: TGCGCCAGCAGCTTTAAGGGACAGAGGGAGACCCAGTACTTC.

V is TRBV7-9 and J is TRBJ2-1; D ambiguous. V gave up 5 bases and J gave up 2 bases, with 10 bases separating them. The CDR3 totals 14 residues. Per germline, CDR1 SEHNR and CDR2 FQNEAQ (reference sequence). Here the CDR3 DNA reads TGTGCCAGCAGCCCGGCTGGACCCTACAATGAGCAGTTCTTC. This codes for CASSPAGPYNEQFF.

This clonotype was detected only a few times. A much larger clone differs from this one at a single base, so this may be a read error. The V gene is TRBV20-1, the J gene TRBJ2-7; the D gene could be TRBD1 or TRBD2 (5 bases each). CDR3 length: 12 residues. Germline V gene sequence: CDR1 DFQATT, CDR2 SNEGSKA (reference sequence). The CDR3 DNA reads as TGCGGTGCCCAGGGTCGGGGCTACGAGCAGTACTTC. This gives the protein CGAQGRGYEQYF.

V usage is TRBV6-5 and J usage is TRBJ1-2; D call uncertain. Per germline, CDR1 MNHEY and CDR2 SVGAGI. The CDR3 covers 16 residues. The V and J ends lost 0 bases and 2 bases respectively, with 13 bases between them. The CDR3 DNA reads as TGTGCCAGCAGTTACTCGAGCTCTGGGCAAAACTATGGCTACACCTTC. As protein: CASSYSSSGQNYGYTF.

CDR3 in DNA: TGTGCCAGTAGTATCGGATTCACCGGGGAGCTGTTTTTT. Its protein product is CASSIGFTGELFF. The chain is built from TRBV19 and TRBJ2-2; D is ambiguous. V was clipped by 3 bases and J by 4 bases, with 6 bases between them. Per the germline V gene, CDR1 is LNHDA and CDR2 is SQIVND (reference sequence). This CDR3 comprises 13 residues.

The sample holds a few counts of this clonotype. This sequence joins TRBV20-1 and TRBJ2-1, with 9 bases identical to TRBD2. Germline lookup yields CDR1 DFQATT and CDR2 SNEGSKA (reference sequence). The ends lost 2 bases at V and 5 bases at J; junction bases unmatched: 7. The CDR3 is 15 residues long. CDR3 in DNA: TGCAGTGCTAGACCCTTGGCGGGAGGGAACAATGAGCAGTTCTTC. It is translated as CSARPLAGGNNEQFF.

The J gene is TRBJ2-5, the V gene TRBV12-3 or TRBV12-4; 13 bases fit TRBD2. The J call may be incorrect, as the DNA end agrees better with TRBJ2-1. The CDR3 length is 16 residues. This CDR3 reads CASSSSGLAGVWEQFF. DNA for the CDR3: TGTGCCAGCAGTTCCTCCGGACTAGCGGGGGTCTGGGAGCAGTTCTTC.

The rearrangement uses TRBV28 and TRBJ2-7; 12 bases map to TRBD1. This CDR3 comprises 15 residues. Losses at the gene ends were 2 bases for V and 6 bases for J; bases not matched to a gene: 5. In germline, CDR1 is MDHEN, CDR2 SYDVKM. The CDR3 loop is CASSLQGTGGGEQYF. The CDR3 nucleotides are TGTGCCAGCAGTTTACAGGGGACAGGGGGCGGCGAGCAGTACTTC. Supplemented by reference TRBV28 and TRBJ2-7, the full variable domain reads DVKVTQSSRYLVKRTGEKVFLECVQDMDHENMFWYRQDPGLGLRLIYFSYDVKMKEKGDIPEGYSVSREKKERFSLILESASTNQTSMYLCASSLQGTGGGEQYFGPGTRLTVT.

The V call is TRBV28, the J call TRBJ1-4, with D perhaps matching TRBD1 (5 bases). The CDR3 length is 16 residues. From germline, CDR1 is MDHEN and CDR2 SYDVKM. The V end was cut by 2 bases, the J end by 11 bases, with 21 bases between. The CDR3 spells CASSLRQGTTNGKLFF. The CDR3 bases are TGTGCCAGCAGTTTAAGGCAGGGCACAACGAATGGGAAACTGTTTTTT.

The chain joins TRBV5-1 to TRBJ2-3; TRBD2 is a possible D gene (7 bases). Per germline, CDR1 SGHRS and CDR2 YFSETQ. V lost 3 bases to trimming and J lost 1 base, with 15 bases between them. This CDR3 spans 16 amino acids. For the CDR3, the DNA is TGCGCCAGCAGCTCGGGGGGCGCCGGGGGCACAGATACGCAGTATTTT. It codes for CASSSGGAGGTDTQYF. The complete variable domain, with remaining parts taken from reference TRBV5-1 and TRBJ2-3, reads KAGVTQTPRYLIKTRGQQVTLSCSPISGHRSVSWYQQTPGQGLQFLFEYFSETQRNKGNFPGRFSGRQFSNSRSEMNVSTLELGDSALYLCASSSGGAGGTDTQYFGPGTRLTVL.

V and J are TRBV10-3 and TRBJ2-1; 16 bases are a match to TRBD2. CDR3 size: 15 residues. V lost 6 bases and J lost 5; bases outside the gene matches: 1. Germline-derived CDR1 and CDR2 are ENHRY and SYGVKD. Here the CDR3 reads CAIRGTSGRDNEQFF. The CDR3 DNA follows: TGTGCCATCAGGGGGACTAGCGGGAGGGACAATGAGCAGTTCTTC.

In its sample, this clonotype was seen a few times. Its ends do not fully match the called genes, so a read error is possible. The genes are TRBV18 and TRBJ1-4, with D perhaps TRBD1 (6 bases). There are 16 residues in the CDR3. Per germline, CDR1 KGHSH and CDR2 LQKENI. Written as DNA, the CDR3 is TGTGCCAGCTCACCAGTGGCAGGGACAACTAATGAAAAACTGCTTTTT. Its translation is CASSPVAGTTNEKLLF. Drawing the rest from reference TRBV18 and TRBJ1-4, the complete variable domain is NAGVMQNPRHLVRRRGQEARLRCSPMKGHSHVYWYRQLPEEGLKFMVYLQKENIIDESGMPKERFSAEFPKEGPSILRIQQVVRGDSAAYFCASSPVAGTTNEKLLFGSGTQLSVL.

This rearrangement joins TRBV4-1 to TRBJ2-7; weak D call: TRBD1 (5 bases). Germline CDR1 reads MGHRA; CDR2 reads YSYEKL. V was trimmed by 0 bases and J by 2 bases, leaving 11 bases between them. The CDR3 runs to 15 residues. The CDR3 bases are TGCGCCAGCAGCCAAGATACAGGTAACACCTACGAGCAGTACTTC. This encodes CASSQDTGNTYEQYF.